Presented here are 11 T cell receptor beta chains from one specimen sequenced in a study of shared clonotypes between healthy human individuals. Sequencing was performed with immunoSEQ multiplex PCR; in TCRdb, only in-frame clones are kept and a portion is missing. The table lists 2 million to 3 million clones, approximately 94% of them singletons. Sequencing input: naive CD4+ T cells from PBMCs. Specified subset: CD45RA+ positively selected. These receptor sequences come from a man between 18 and 29 years old in good health. Some clones in this sample may be carry-over from other donors' samples.

This chain links TRBV9 with TRBJ2-1; no definite D call. The germline gives CDR1 SGDLS, CDR2 YYNGEE. V was trimmed by 4 bases and J by 4 bases, leaving 9 bases between them. There are 13 residues in the CDR3. The CDR3: CASSPYGYNEQFF. The CDR3 DNA reads TGTGCCAGCAGCCCTTATGGGTACAATGAGCAGTTCTTC.

This clone was detected only once. This sequence joins TRBV5-6 and TRBJ2-5; weak D call: TRBD2 (5 bases). V lost 4 bases to trimming and J lost 6 bases, with 28 bases between them. Germline CDR1 SGHDT, CDR2 YYEEEE. CDR3 length: 18 residues. The CDR3 DNA follows: TGTGCCAGCAGCCCCGGGGTGGACCACATCGCGACCCCACAGACCCAGTACTTC. Protein product: CASSPGVDHIATPQTQYF.

V is TRBV5-6 and J is TRBJ2-3; a weak D match, TRBD2 (5 bases). Germline CDR1 SGHDT, CDR2 YYEEEE. The CDR3 has 16 amino acids. Trimming took off 4 bases at V and 6 bases at J, with 21 bases between the two ends. The CDR3 nucleotides read TGTGCCAGCAGCAACATTGGACGGGCCCGCGGGGATACGCAGTATTTT. This translates into CASSNIGRARGDTQYF.

CDR3 DNA sequence: TGTGCCAGCACCGACGGTCTAGAGCAGTTCTTC. It specifies CASTDGLEQFF. The chain uses TRBV9 and TRBJ2-1; D gene uncertain. This CDR3 spans 11 amino acids. Trimming left V 6 bases short and J 10 bases short, with 11 bases between. Per the germline V gene, CDR1 is SGDLS and CDR2 is YYNGEE.

V usage is TRBV11-2 and J usage is TRBJ2-7; 11 nucleotides line up with TRBD1. The CDR3 length is 15 residues. V was clipped by 5 bases and J by 3 bases; unmatched bases: 6. Germline V gene data show CDR1 as SGHAT and CDR2 as FQNNGV. For the CDR3, the DNA is TGTGCCAGCAGCAACTCCGGGACAGGGGGCTACGAGCAGTACTTC. This gives the protein CASSNSGTGGYEQYF.

The chain has TRBV30 and TRBJ1-6, with D perhaps matching TRBD1 (5 bases). V was trimmed by 0 bases and J by 6 bases, leaving 6 bases between them. This CDR3 comprises 13 residues. Germline loops: CDR1 GTSNPN, CDR2 SVGIG (reference sequence). The chain's CDR3 is CAWSVQVNSPLHF. The DNA of the CDR3 is TGTGCCTGGAGTGTACAGGTTAATTCACCCCTCCACTTT.

This chain joins TRBV5-1 and TRBJ2-2; TRBD2 is a possible D gene (6 bases). CDR3 length: 17 amino acids. Trimming took 4 bases from V and 8 from J, leaving 24 bases between them. Germline lookup yields CDR1 SGHRS and CDR2 YFSETQ. The CDR3 spells CASSNMTGTSLGGELFF. The CDR3 DNA reads as TGCGCCAGCAGCAACATGACCGGGACTTCTTTAGGTGGGGAGCTGTTTTTT.

The chain recombines TRBV5-1 with TRBJ1-1; possibly TRBD1 for D (5 bases). The V gene lost 6 bases and the J gene lost 5 bases, with 14 bases spanning the gap. The CDR3 is 13 amino acids. Germline CDR1 SGHRS, CDR2 YFSETQ. The CDR3 DNA reads TGCGCCAGCACCCAACTAGGGGTTACTGAAGCTTTCTTT. Amino acid sequence: CASTQLGVTEAFF.

The rearrangement uses TRBV28 and TRBJ2-1; 9 positions match TRBD2. The V segment lost 6 bases and the J segment 1 base; nucleotides outside the gene matches: 7. There are 16 residues in the CDR3. Per germline, CDR1 MDHEN and CDR2 SYDVKM. The CDR3 is CASSAGLAGSYNEQFF. The CDR3 nucleotides read TGTGCCAGCAGCGCGGGACTAGCTGGGTCCTACAATGAGCAGTTCTTC.

Points on this clone: The same CDR3 arises from other DNA sequences in this sample as well. The chain uses TRBV6-5 and TRBJ2-7; TRBD1 matches 8 bases. This CDR3 has 13 amino acids. J gave up 2 bases and V 6 bases, and 3 bases lay outside the gene matches. CDR1 and CDR2 from the germline V gene are MNHEY and SVGAGI. DNA of the CDR3: TGTGCCAGCAGAGACAGGGGACCCTACGAGCAGTACTTC. Amino acids: CASRDRGPYEQYF.

This clone was observed a single time. The CDR3 region is CASRTPGQGVYEQYF. The CDR3 DNA reads as TGTGCCAGCAGAACACCGGGACAGGGGGTTTACGAGCAGTACTTC. V usage is TRBV28 and J usage is TRBJ2-7; 11 nucleotides match TRBD1. The germline V gene has CDR1 MDHEN and CDR2 SYDVKM. V lost 6 bases, J lost 4 bases, and 8 bases stayed unmatched. There are 15 residues in the CDR3.